The 18 T cell receptor beta chains presented below share a single source sample, sequenced in a study of human T cells and chemical hapten exposure. Using its own MiXCR run on the RACE reads, TCRdb lists one record per CDR3 protein. In the table there are roughly 380,000 distinct CDR3 sequences, 4.5% to 6% of which are singletons. Time point meaning: pre-sensitization, week 0. Treatment here: therapeutic diphenylcyclopropenone sensitization with weekly scalp DPC. The sample in question was whole blood, obtained in connection with sensitization to the hapten diphenylcyclopropenone (DPC). Source of these receptors: a woman in her 50s with alopecia areata. Some clones in this sample may be carry-over from other donors' samples.

This clonotype occurred many times. This chain joins TRBV28 and TRBJ2-7, with 10 bases aligning to TRBD2. V shed 6 bases, J shed 5 bases, and the junction held 16 bases outside the gene matches. This CDR3 has 17 amino acids. Germline V gene sequence: CDR1 MDHEN, CDR2 SYDVKM. The CDR3 reads CASSLSQAGGWADEQYF. Here the CDR3 DNA reads TGTGCCAGCAGCCTATCACAAGCGGGAGGGTGGGCGGACGAGCAGTACTTC.

Many counts were recorded for this clonotype. The chain carries TRBV20-1 and TRBJ2-1; 15 bases are shared with TRBD2. The CDR3 has 14 amino acids. The junction had 3 bases not matched to a gene; V was cut back by 8 bases and J by 4 bases. Looked up from germline, CDR1 is DFQATT and CDR2 is SNEGSKA (reference sequence). In DNA, the CDR3 is TGCAGTCCTGGACTAGCGGGAGGGTACAATGAGCAGTTCTTC. Translating it yields CSPGLAGGYNEQFF.

This clonotype occurred a few times. The chain joins TRBV19 to TRBJ1-2; maybe TRBD1 (6 bases). Germline CDR1 and CDR2: LNHDA and SQIVND (reference sequence). This CDR3 comprises 13 residues. V dropped 3 bases and J dropped 6 bases, with 11 bases sitting between them. Written as DNA, the CDR3 is TGTGCCAGTAGTATTACAGGGAGGGATGGCTACACCTTC. Translating gives CASSITGRDGYTF.

V usage is TRBV4-1 and J usage is TRBJ1-2, with D maybe TRBD1 (6 bases). The CDR3 runs 14 residues. The V gene's germline CDR1 is MGHRA and CDR2 YSYEKL. Trimming left V 0 bases short and J 6 bases short, with 11 bases between. CDR3 sequence reads: CASSQDWAGDGYTF. As DNA, the CDR3 is TGCGCCAGCAGCCAAGATTGGGCAGGGGATGGCTACACCTTC.

This clonotype has ten or more counts. The rearrangement joins TRBV3-1 to TRBJ2-2; TRBD2 aligns across 9 bases. CDR1 and CDR2 (germline): LGHDT, YNNKEL (reference sequence). This CDR3 has 17 amino acids. The J segment lost 6 bases and the V segment lost 1 base, leaving 9 bases of the junction unmatched. CDR3 DNA: TGTGCCAGCAGCCAAGGATCTGCGGGAGGGCCTGCCGGGGAGCTGTTTTTT. Its protein is CASSQGSAGGPAGELFF.

Many counts were recorded for this clonotype. This chain uses TRBV12-5 with TRBJ2-5; D is undetermined. V shed 1 base and J shed 3 bases, with 9 bases lying between them. The germline V gene encodes CDR1 LGHNT and CDR2 FRNRAP. The CDR3 runs to 14 residues. The CDR3 loop reads CASGLAVLKETQYF. CDR3 in DNA: TGTGCTAGTGGTTTGGCAGTCCTAAAAGAGACCCAGTACTTC.

CDR3 amino acids: CASNPAVGSNTEAFF. Here the CDR3 DNA reads TGCGCCAGCAATCCCGCTGTAGGGTCGAACACTGAAGCTTTCTTT. The rearrangement links TRBV5-1 to TRBJ1-1; D unresolved. CDR3 size: 15 residues. Germline-derived CDR1 and CDR2 are SGHRS and YFSETQ. V was shortened by 6 bases and J by 1 base, with 16 bases between the two germline ends.

This clonotype came up many times. The V gene is TRBV27, the J gene TRBJ2-7, with TRBD1 identical over 7 bases. The CDR3 is 15 residues long. CDR1 and CDR2 from the germline V gene are MNHEY and SMNVEV (reference sequence). Trimming removed 0 bases from V and 2 bases from J; junction bases left unmatched: 4. The CDR3 protein is CASSLSSQGAYEQYF. CDR3 nucleotide sequence: TGTGCCAGCAGTTTATCGAGCCAGGGGGCCTACGAGCAGTACTTC.

This clonotype has a count of ten or more. V usage is TRBV11-2 and J usage is TRBJ2-3, with 9 nucleotides matching TRBD2. After removal of 5 bases from V and 4 bases from J, the junction contained 7 bases not matched to a gene. The CDR3 contains 15 residues. Germline CDR1 reads SGHAT; CDR2 reads FQNNGV. This CDR3 is CASSLTSGAADTQYF. The CDR3 nucleotides read TGTGCCAGCAGCCTGACTAGCGGTGCGGCAGATACGCAGTATTTT. Supplemented by reference TRBV11-2 and TRBJ2-3, the full variable domain reads EAGVAQSPRYKIIEKRQSVAFWCNPISGHATLYWYQQILGQGPKLLIQFQNNGVVDDSQLPKDRFSAERLKGVDSTLKIQPAKLEDSAVYLCASSLTSGAADTQYFGPGTRLTVL.

The rearrangement joins TRBV5-1 to TRBJ2-1; weak D call: TRBD1 (6 bases). CDR1 is SGHRS and CDR2 is YFSETQ in the germline V gene. The CDR3 is 16 amino acids. Trimming cost V 0 bases and J 5 bases, with 15 bases left between them. Here the CDR3 reads CASSLAVRGTDNEQFF. The CDR3 DNA reads TGCGCCAGCAGCTTGGCCGTCAGGGGCACGGACAATGAGCAGTTCTTC.

This clonotype occurred a few times. The chain combines TRBV28 with TRBJ2-7; D gene unclear. Germline CDR1 MDHEN, CDR2 SYDVKM. This CDR3 has 11 amino acids. The germline V and J ends were trimmed by 6 bases and 6 bases, with 9 bases remaining between them. As DNA, the CDR3 is TGTGCCAGCAGCCTGGTGGCCGAGCAGTACTTC. Translating gives CASSLVAEQYF.

This clonotype appeared many times. J is TRBJ2-7 and V is TRBV29-1; D is uncertain. The V end was cut by 3 bases, the J end by 2 bases, with 8 bases between. Germline CDR1 reads SQVTM; CDR2 reads ANQGSEA. The CDR3 has 12 amino acids. The CDR3 sequence: CSVDGDTYEQYF. CDR3 bases: TGCAGCGTTGACGGAGACACCTACGAGCAGTACTTC.

This clonotype was recorded many times. V is TRBV4-2 and J is TRBJ2-6, with D unclear. The germline V gene has CDR1 LGHNA and CDR2 YNFKEQ. The CDR3 contains 18 residues. Trimming pared 0 bases from V and 0 bases from J, leaving 12 bases between. The CDR3 nucleotides are TGTGCCAGCAGCCAAGAGGCAGTCAGACACTCTGGGGCCAACGTCCTGACTTTC. Translated: CASSQEAVRHSGANVLTF.

This clonotype has a handful of counts. The CDR3 nucleotides are TGCAGCGGGATTGGACAGGGGGATGAGCAGTTCTTC. It is translated as CSGIGQGDEQFF. This chain links TRBV29-1 with TRBJ2-1; 10 bases match TRBD1. Germline V CDR1 and CDR2: SQVTM, ANQGSEA. V lost 7 bases and J lost 8; bases outside the gene matches: 5. The CDR3 has 12 amino acids.

This clonotype was seen ten or more times. V is TRBV28 and J is TRBJ2-2; perhaps D is TRBD1 or TRBD2 (5 bases each). CDR1 MDHEN and CDR2 SYDVKM come from the germline V gene. The ends were cut back, 3 bases at V and 8 bases at J, with 16 bases in the middle. The CDR3 covers 15 residues. CDR3 amino acids: CASSFRGPSTGELFF. CDR3 DNA: TGTGCCAGCAGTTTTCGGGGACCTTCGACGGGGGAGCTGTTTTTT.

This clonotype was seen ten or more times. The chain couples TRBV20-1 to TRBJ2-1; a weak D match, TRBD2 (5 bases). The length of the CDR3 is 15 residues. The germline CDR1 and CDR2 sequences are DFQATT and SNEGSKA (reference sequence). The V gene lost 2 bases and the J gene lost 4 bases, with 15 bases spanning the gap. CDR3 sequence reads: CSARPFRGDYNEQFF. For the CDR3, the DNA is TGCAGTGCTAGACCTTTTCGGGGAGATTACAATGAGCAGTTCTTC.

This clonotype was seen repeatedly, ten times or more. The chain carries TRBV7-2 and TRBJ2-3; 9 nucleotides match TRBD2. This CDR3 has 17 amino acids. Germline V gene lookup returns CDR1 SGHTA and CDR2 FQGNSA. V trimming: 8 bases; J trimming: 1 base; junction bases outside the gene matches: 13. The CDR3: CASCILAGGLGTDTQYF. The CDR3 coding sequence is TGTGCCAGCTGCATCCTTGCGGGAGGGTTGGGCACAGATACGCAGTATTTT.

Many counts were recorded for this clonotype. The chain couples TRBV9 to TRBJ2-7, with 8 bases aligning to TRBD1. CDR3 size: 13 residues. The ends lost 4 bases at V and 6 bases at J; junction bases unmatched: 6. CDR1 is SGDLS and CDR2 is YYNGEE in the germline V gene. The DNA for the CDR3 is TGTGCCAGCAGCCCCGGACAGGGAGGCGAGCAGTACTTC. Protein sequence: CASSPGQGGEQYF.